This T cell receptor (beta chain) was observed in a study of memory CD4+ T cells and cytomegalovirus serostatus (dated by TCRdb to 2018 to 2020). Context from the whole study: A total of 33 healthy Belgian adults, of whom 9 were CMV seropositive and approximately 24 were CMV seronegative, were included in the cohort. CD4+ memory TCRbeta repertoires of a Belgian cohort with known cytomegalovirus serostatus were sequenced in order to replicate a published TCR-based CMV serostatus classifier.

What the authors observed across the whole study: Of under 200 previously reported CMV-associated TCRbeta sequences, approximately 64 appeared in the CD4+ memory repertoires, each in one to five individuals. For CMV serostatus prediction, a median bootstrapped AUC of 0.95 was reached with the original framework, and a median bootstrapped AUC of approximately 0.9 was reached with a US-trained random forest. The results were interpreted as suggesting that the CMV-associated TCR signature is largely present in the CD4+ memory repertoire. On the Belgian cohort, the classifier based on the original framework reached a median bootstrapped AUC of approximately 0.95, with a 95% CI of 0.76-1.00. Only CD4+CD45RO+ memory cells were sequenced, unlike the original study, which covered naive and memory CD4+ and CD8+ populations.

The Quick-DNA Microprep Kit was used to extract genomic DNA from the sorted cells. Amplification of TCRbeta DNA was done with the immunoSEQ hsTCRbeta kit, following the protocol from the manufacturer. TCRbeta libraries were sequenced on an Illumina MiSeq instrument. The study's processing was this. Removing out-of-frame sequences left 2 million to 2.5 million distinct TCRbeta sequences, an average of about 70,000 per individual. Two values were used to score each individual: the count of 164 previously reported CMV-associated TCRbeta sequences and the total count of productive distinct TCRbeta sequences. A beta-binomial model was reimplemented in Python, and scikit-learn random forests with default parameters were trained on data from the US cohort. Classifier performance on the Belgian cohort was reported as the median AUC with percentile confidence intervals calculated over 10,000 bootstrap iterations. The table was pulled from immuneACCESS by TCRdb, which kept in-frame rearrangements only. Such tables lose some clones; where checked, under half of the loss comes from unresolved V genes, and the rest has no known cause. From that table come the V and J calls and clone size; the DNA was used to work out D and trimming. The sample table shows about 40,000 clones, and roughly 79% are seen once. The top ten hold roughly 0.5% of the sample.

A FACSAria II was used to sort memory CD4+ T cells, defined as single viable CD3+CD4+CD8-CD45RO+ cells. CMV serostatus was determined using a Roche Elecsys assay that detects serum IgG against CMV pp150, pp28, p38 and p52. Once the samples were thawed, total CD4+ T cells were enriched through positive selection using CD4 magnetic microbeads. The samples came from a different study that was designed specifically to examine the CD4+ T cell memory repertoire. Peripheral blood mononuclear cells were isolated and cryopreserved following standard operating procedures; serum was stored at -80 °C. The staining relied on CD3-PerCP (BW264/56), CD4-APC (RPA-T4), CD45RO-PE (UCHT1) and CD8-Pacific Orange (3B5) antibodies, and Sytox blue was used to exclude non-viable cells. On this clone itself: Its antigen is still unknown. No base qualities exist here, and no much larger clone lies one base off it.

CDR1 and CDR2 are drawn from the germline V gene: LGHNA, YNFKEQ. From its cysteine to its phenylalanine, the CDR3 spans 15 amino acids. This entry keeps only the CDR3 DNA: 45 bases, framed from base 1. The V and J ends are trimmed by 3 bases and 4 bases, leaving 16 bases between them. Sample: memory CD4+ T cells from blood. The chain is assembled from TRBV4-2 and TRBJ2-7, with the D assignment possibly TRBD1 or TRBD2, given 5 matching bases for each. The TCR originated in an adult in good health and CMV-seronegative. The nucleotides read TGTGCCAGCAGCCATGCAAAGGGACCGCAATACGAGCAGTACTTC. This yields the protein CASSHAKGPQYEQYF.